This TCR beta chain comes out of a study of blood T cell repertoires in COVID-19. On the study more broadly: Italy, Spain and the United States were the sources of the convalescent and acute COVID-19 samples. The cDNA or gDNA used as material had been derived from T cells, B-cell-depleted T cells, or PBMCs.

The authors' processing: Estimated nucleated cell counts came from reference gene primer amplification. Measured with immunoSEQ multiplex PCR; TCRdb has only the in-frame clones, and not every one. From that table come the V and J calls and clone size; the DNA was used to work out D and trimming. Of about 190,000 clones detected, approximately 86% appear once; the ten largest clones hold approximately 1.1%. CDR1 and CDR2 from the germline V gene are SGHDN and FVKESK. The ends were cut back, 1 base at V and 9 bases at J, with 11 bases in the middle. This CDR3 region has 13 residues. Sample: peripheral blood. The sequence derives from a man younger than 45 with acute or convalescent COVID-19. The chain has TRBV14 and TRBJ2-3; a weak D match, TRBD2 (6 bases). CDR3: CASSQGLRETQYF. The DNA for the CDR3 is TGTGCCAGCAGCCAAGGGTTGCGGGAAACGCAGTATTTT.